This TCR beta chain was recorded in a study of identical twins. V lost 4 bases to trimming and J lost 0 bases, with 22 bases between them. Germline assignment: CDR1 SQVTM and CDR2 ANQGSEA. The CDR3 has 18 residues. Each CDR3 protein is one row after TCRdb ran MiXCR on the 5' RACE reads. The sample contains roughly 260,000 distinct CDR3 sequences, approximately 7.8% of which appear only once. Overall study findings and caveats: It was cross-sectional statistical analysis, not following the same donors, that the conclusions relied on.

This clonotype was recorded at least ten times. Its antigen is still unknown. The data also belong to a second study, concerning yellow fever vaccine responses in identical twins.

Sequencing used CD8+ T cells sorted from blood. The V gene is TRBV29-1, the J gene TRBJ1-3; D unclear. The clonotype originates from a woman aged 18-35 years in good health. Here the CDR3 reads CSVVGKPSVLHSGNTIYF. The CDR3, as DNA: TGCAGCGTTGTAGGGAAACCTTCTGTACTGCACTCTGGAAACACCATATATTTT.